Following are 15 T cell receptor beta chains from one sample sequenced in a study of cytomegalovirus exposure and HLA in healthy donors. The PCR was carried out with 60 Vbeta primers and 13 Jbeta primers. Clones were read by immunoSEQ multiplex PCR, and TCRdb kept only the in-frame ones, dropping some. Found here are 50,000 or so clones, around three quarters of them singletons; the top ten hold approximately 6.8%. Source material: PBMCs. These receptors came from a man aged 30 to 45 in good health and CMV-seronegative.

The V call is TRBV18, the J call TRBJ1-5; D may be TRBD1 (6 bases). The CDR3 is made up of 16 amino acids. CDR1 and CDR2 from the germline V gene are KGHSH and LQKENI. Trimming took 3 bases from V and 2 from J, leaving 14 bases between them. DNA of the CDR3: TGTGCCAGCTCACCCCAGGGCAGGGGAGGCAATCAGCCCCAGCATTTT. This translates into CASSPQGRGGNQPQHF.

There are a few counts of this clone. The rearrangement links TRBV6-1 to TRBJ2-7, with D perhaps TRBD2 (6 bases). The CDR3 covers 17 residues. Per the germline V gene, CDR1 is MNHNS and CDR2 is SASEGT. V lost 2 bases and J lost 2, with 19 bases in between. CDR3 amino acids: CASSENARASVTYEQYF. DNA for the CDR3: TGTGCCAGCAGTGAAAACGCTCGGGCTAGCGTTACCTACGAGCAGTACTTC.

V is TRBV2 and J is TRBJ2-7; D perhaps matches TRBD2 (6 bases). This CDR3 has 16 residues. Between the trimmed V and J ends, which lost 6 bases and 0 bases, there was a span of 18 bases. CDR1 and CDR2 (germline): SNHLY, FYNNEI. The CDR3: CASSHSTSRGSYEQYF. CDR3 in DNA: TGTGCCAGCAGCCACTCCACTAGCCGAGGCTCCTACGAGCAGTACTTC.

The V gene is TRBV29-1, the J gene TRBJ2-7; D is perhaps TRBD2 (5 bases). The V gene lost 4 bases and the J gene lost 3 bases, with 10 bases spanning the gap. The CDR3 consists of 12 residues. CDR1 and CDR2 from the germline V gene are SQVTM and ANQGSEA. CDR3 sequence (DNA): TGCAGCGTTGTTCGGGGTGTCTACGAGCAGTACTTC. This sequence encodes CSVVRGVYEQYF.

The J gene is TRBJ2-7, the V gene TRBV5-1; TRBD2 agrees at 8 bases. V lost 6 bases, J lost 3 bases, and 14 bases stayed unmatched. The CDR3 has 16 amino acids. Germline CDR1 and CDR2: SGHRS and YFSETQ. The CDR3 nucleotides read TGCGCCAGCACTCCGGGGGGGCGGCAAGCGATCTACGAGCAGTACTTC. Protein product: CASTPGGRQAIYEQYF.

The rearrangement links TRBV7-9 to TRBJ2-7; D might be TRBD1 (6 bases). Trimming cost V 6 bases and J 6 bases, with 12 bases left between them. This CDR3 region has 12 residues. CDR1 SEHNR and CDR2 FQNEAQ come from the germline V gene (reference sequence). CDR3: CASSLQGTEQYF. The DNA of the CDR3 is TGTGCCAGCAGTTTACAGGGAACCGAGCAGTACTTC.

J is TRBJ1-1 and V is TRBV19; the D gene is possibly TRBD1 (6 bases). The CDR3 has 17 residues. Germline assignment: CDR1 LNHDA and CDR2 SQIVND (reference sequence). The V end lost 2 bases, the J end lost 1 base, and 17 bases lay between the germline ends. DNA of the CDR3: TGTGCCAGTAGTATACACCGGGGGGGGCACCAGAACACTGAAGCTTTCTTT. Its translation is CASSIHRGGHQNTEAFF.

This sequence joins TRBV27 and TRBJ2-5; 7 bases line up with TRBD1. V shed 6 bases and J 1 base; nucleotides not matched to a gene: 5. The CDR3 covers 14 residues. Germline V gene lookup returns CDR1 MNHEY and CDR2 SMNVEV (reference sequence). The chain's CDR3 is CASRKGQPQETQYF. The CDR3 coding sequence is TGTGCCAGCAGAAAGGGACAGCCCCAAGAGACCCAGTACTTC.

This chain uses TRBV7-6 with TRBJ2-1, with a weak D call TRBD1 (7 bases). CDR1 is SGHVS, CDR2 FNYEAQ, per germline. Deletions cut 4 bases from V and 4 bases from J, with 14 bases between. The CDR3 is made up of 15 amino acids. CDR3 residues: CASSSQGGTYNEQFF. For the CDR3, the DNA is TGTGCCAGCAGCTCGCAGGGGGGCACTTACAATGAGCAGTTCTTC.

The J gene is TRBJ1-1, the V gene TRBV6-6, with D uncertain. This CDR3 is 13 amino acids long. The germline CDR1 and CDR2 sequences are MNHNY and SVGAGI (reference sequence). V lost 6 bases and J lost 1, with 9 bases in between. CDR3 sequence: CASSTQANTEAFF. The DNA for the CDR3 is TGTGCCAGCAGCACCCAGGCGAACACTGAAGCTTTCTTT.

CDR3 DNA: TGTGCCTGGAGTGTGGGGCCGGGCGCCTATCAGCCCCAGCATTTT. Translating gives CAWSVGPGAYQPQHF. The chain combines TRBV30 with TRBJ1-5; weak D call: TRBD1 (5 bases). This CDR3 region has 15 residues. Germline V gene sequence: CDR1 GTSNPN, CDR2 SVGIG (reference sequence). V dropped 0 bases and J dropped 5 bases, with 14 bases sitting between them.

V and J are TRBV5-1 and TRBJ1-1, with D unresolved. The CDR3 covers 13 residues. Between the trimmed V and J ends, which lost 7 bases and 8 bases, there was a span of 18 bases. Germline assignment: CDR1 SGHRS and CDR2 YFSETQ. CDR3 DNA sequence: TGCGCCAGCCGGTTTTGGGAGAGGCCAGAAGCTTTCTTT. Translating it yields CASRFWERPEAFF.

The V gene is TRBV5-1, the J gene TRBJ2-1, with D unclear. CDR3 length equals 12 residues. CDR1 and CDR2 from the germline V gene are SGHRS and YFSETQ. V lost 4 bases and J 8 bases, leaving 10 bases between the germline ends. CDR3 nucleotide sequence: TGCGCCAGCAGCGATCCTAGTTATGAGCAGTTCTTC. This encodes CASSDPSYEQFF.

The table lists this clone with a count of one. V and J are TRBV28 and TRBJ2-7; D is perhaps TRBD2 (6 bases). Germline V gives CDR1 MDHEN, CDR2 SYDVKM. The CDR3 extends over 15 amino acids. V was trimmed by 4 bases and J by 2 bases, leaving 15 bases between them. The CDR3 DNA reads as TGTGCCAGCAGTTCATTGGGGACTGATACCTACGAGCAGTACTTC. Translated, it gives CASSSLGTDTYEQYF.

The chain links TRBV5-1 to TRBJ2-4, with D tentatively TRBD1 (6 bases). The CDR3 totals 15 residues. Per germline, CDR1 SGHRS and CDR2 YFSETQ. Trimming shortened V by 2 bases and J by 2 bases, and 11 bases separated the two germline ends. DNA of the CDR3: TGCGCCAGCAGCTTAACAGGGAACCCCAAAAACATTCAGTACTTC. It encodes CASSLTGNPKNIQYF.